The clone carrying this T cell receptor beta chain was observed many times. The antigen remains unidentified. One junction end disagrees with the germline gene, perhaps due to a read error. This entry belongs to a study of read filtering for tumor transcriptome and immune sequencing. Points from the study as a whole: About 81.9% of IR-seq clonotypes had a single read, yet these held about 3.6% of reads. Compared with RNA-seq, IR-seq gave much higher clonotype depth and reliability. Correlation between methods rose after single-read clonotypes were removed.

The library was built from roughly 400 ng RNA with molecular barcoded adaptors for alpha/delta and beta/gamma chains. A single record per CDR3 protein comes from TCRdb applying MiXCR to the reads. Among under 150,000 distinct CDR3 sequences listed, over 10% were seen once. The TCR comes from a donor aged 40 or older with multiple myeloma. Sequencing input: a population of CD138-negative cells sorted from bone marrow.

CDR3 DNA: TGCAGCGTAGAAGACAGGTGGAGCACAGATACGCAGTATTTT. It translates to CSVEDRWSTDTQYF. This rearrangement joins TRBV29-1 to TRBJ2-3, with D perhaps TRBD1 (6 bases). From germline, CDR1 is SQVTM and CDR2 ANQGSEA. The CDR3 is made up of 14 amino acids.